Shown below are 32 T cell receptor beta chains from a single sample sequenced in a study of T cells in Graves' hyperthyroidism and ophthalmopathy. Amplified TCR beta CDR3 regions derived from RNA transcripts. When the TCR CDR3 underwent first-round RT-PCR, the HTBI primer set was used. TCRdb used MiXCR to reprocess the multiplex PCR reads, holding one entry per CDR3 protein. The sample consists of 550,000 to 600,000 distinct CDR3 sequences, roughly 50% of them appearing once. Sequencing was carried out using peripheral blood or thyroid tissue (not recorded which). Source of these receptors: an adult woman with Graves' disease, either hyperthyroidism or ophthalmopathy (not recorded which).

This clonotype was observed many times. The chain has TRBV15 and TRBJ2-5, with D perhaps matching TRBD2 (6 bases). CDR1 is LNHNV, CDR2 YYDKDF, per germline (reference sequence). This CDR3 is built from 17 residues. Between the trimmed V and J ends, which lost 0 bases and 3 bases, there was a span of 17 bases. CDR3: CATSRDMTSRREETQYF. The CDR3 bases are TGTGCCACCAGCAGAGATATGACTAGTCGGAGGGAAGAGACCCAGTACTTC.

This chain joins TRBV20-1 and TRBJ2-7; tentatively, D is TRBD1 (5 bases). V was trimmed by 4 bases and J by 1 base, leaving 17 bases between them. This CDR3 spans 15 amino acids. Germline V gene sequence: CDR1 DFQATT, CDR2 SNEGSKA (reference sequence). This CDR3 is CSANRPDSRSYEQYF. The DNA of the CDR3 is TGCAGTGCTAATCGTCCTGACAGTCGATCCTACGAGCAGTACTTC.

This clonotype was observed a few times. J is TRBJ2-1 and V is TRBV15, with 11 bases identical to TRBD2. This CDR3 spans 14 amino acids. The J segment lost 7 bases and the V segment lost 5 bases, leaving 4 bases of the junction unmatched. Germline assignment: CDR1 LNHNV and CDR2 YYDKDF (reference sequence). DNA of the CDR3: TGTGCCACCAGCGTGGGACTAGCGGCGAATGAGCAGTTCTTC. This gives the protein CATSVGLAANEQFF.

This clonotype showed up many times. The V call is TRBV6-5, the J call TRBJ2-7, with 9 bases fitting TRBD1. This CDR3 is 15 amino acids long. The V and J ends lost 0 bases and 5 bases, in that order; junction bases with no gene match: 5. From germline, CDR1 is MNHEY and CDR2 SVGAGI. The DNA of the CDR3 is TGTGCCAGCAGTTACTCGGAGGACAGGGGCCACGAGCAGTACTTC. Residues: CASSYSEDRGHEQYF.

This clonotype was found many times. The chain joins TRBV15 to TRBJ2-7; D is undetermined. Trimming stripped 0 bases from V and 3 bases from J, with 15 bases between. Germline CDR1 is LNHNV and CDR2 is YYDKDF (reference sequence). CDR3 size: 16 residues. The CDR3 coding sequence is TGTGCCACCAGCAGAGAATATTCTGGGGATGGCTACGAGCAGTACTTC. Its protein product is CATSREYSGDGYEQYF.

This clonotype showed up just a few times. The chain recombines TRBV2 with TRBJ2-1, with 7 bases fitting TRBD2. The ends lost 4 bases at V and 7 bases at J; junction bases unmatched: 10. CDR3 length: 15 amino acids. CDR1 and CDR2 (germline): SNHLY, FYNNEI. The CDR3 spells CASSVASWGGNEQFF. Written as DNA, the CDR3 is TGTGCCAGCAGTGTCGCTAGTTGGGGGGGGAATGAGCAGTTCTTC. The full variable domain, with the rest looked up from reference TRBV2 and TRBJ2-1, is EPEVTQTPSHQVTQMGQEVILRCVPISNHLYFYWYRQILGQKVEFLVSFYNNEISEKSEIFDDQFSVERPDGSNFTLKIRSTKLEDSAMYFCASSVASWGGNEQFFGPGTRLTVL.

The V gene is TRBV19, the J gene TRBJ2-7; TRBD2 matches 15 bases. The CDR3 sequence is 17 residues long. CDR1 and CDR2 (germline): LNHDA, SQIVND (reference sequence). V gave up 4 bases and J gave up 4 bases; unmatched junction bases: 8. The CDR3 DNA is TGTGCCAGTAGTACCGGGACTAGCGGGAGGACACGATACGAGCAGTACTTC. This codes for CASSTGTSGRTRYEQYF.

In its sample, this clonotype was seen many times. The chain joins TRBV6-5 to TRBJ1-2; D is perhaps TRBD1 (5 bases). Germline V CDR1 and CDR2: MNHEY, SVGAGI. Trimming left V 5 bases short and J 8 bases short, with 24 bases between. This CDR3 is 16 amino acids long. The CDR3 reads CASSEVDEPAGGGYTF. The DNA of the CDR3 is TGTGCCAGCAGTGAAGTGGACGAGCCCGCTGGGGGGGGCTACACCTTC.

This sequence joins TRBV2 and TRBJ2-1; 15 bases are shared with TRBD2. V shed 6 bases and J 10 bases; nucleotides not matched to a gene: 1. This CDR3 has 13 amino acids. CDR1 SNHLY and CDR2 FYNNEI come from the germline V gene. CDR3 coding DNA: TGTGCCAGCAGAGGACTAGCGGGAGGGGAGCAGTTCTTC. It yields the protein CASRGLAGGEQFF.

This clonotype is a singleton in its sample. Its ends do not fully match the called genes, so a read error is possible. This chain connects TRBV7-2 to TRBJ2-7; TRBD1 is a possible D gene (5 bases). Germline loops: CDR1 SGHTA, CDR2 FQGNSA. The CDR3 loop spans 14 amino acids. The CDR3 sequence is CASRPQGVASFGDF. Here the CDR3 DNA reads TGTGCCAGCCGACCCCAGGGCGTAGCATCGTTTGGGGACTTC.

This clonotype was counted many times. The chain employs TRBV7-9 and TRBJ1-3; no definite D call. Germline-derived CDR1 and CDR2 are SEHNR and FQNEAQ (reference sequence). Trimming left V 0 bases short and J 2 bases short, with 11 bases between. The CDR3 is 16 residues long. CDR3 protein: CASSLALRVTGNTIYF. The CDR3 nucleotides are TGTGCCAGCAGCTTAGCGCTAAGGGTAACTGGAAACACCATATATTTT.

This clonotype was counted ten times or more. The chain employs TRBV5-8 and TRBJ2-5; possibly TRBD1 for D (6 bases). With 2 bases removed from V and 1 base from J, the gap between germline ends came to 9 bases. CDR1 and CDR2 from the germline V gene are SGHTS and YDEGEE. The CDR3 has 14 amino acids. The CDR3 coding sequence is TGTGCCAGCAGCTTCCGGGACACCCAAGAGACCCAGTACTTC. It codes for CASSFRDTQETQYF.

Many counts were recorded for this clonotype. This chain joins TRBV4-1 and TRBJ1-4, with a weak D call TRBD1 (6 bases). V was trimmed by 0 bases and J by 15 bases, leaving 11 bases between them. In germline, CDR1 is MGHRA, CDR2 YSYEKL. The CDR3 runs 12 residues. The CDR3 DNA is TGCGCCAGCAGCCAAGAAAACAGGGAAGTGTTTTTT. Encoded protein: CASSQENREVFF.

This clonotype has only one observation. The chain recombines TRBV15 with TRBJ1-2; possibly TRBD1 for D (5 bases). The germline V gene encodes CDR1 LNHNV and CDR2 YYDKDF (reference sequence). The CDR3 spans 18 residues. Trimming took off 2 bases at V and 5 bases at J, with 24 bases between the two ends. The CDR3 DNA follows: TGTGCCACCAGCAGATTTACCACCGGGACCGCGAGGGCGTATGGCTACACCTTC. This sequence encodes CATSRFTTGTARAYGYTF.

This clonotype was seen a single time. V is TRBV9 and J is TRBJ2-7; D perhaps matches TRBD2 (6 bases). V lost 3 bases and J lost 2, with 18 bases in between. The CDR3 length is 16 residues. Germline loops: CDR1 SGDLS, CDR2 YYNGEE. The CDR3 is CASSGSRDGGAYEQYF. The CDR3 DNA sequence: TGTGCCAGCAGCGGATCCCGGGACGGGGGAGCCTACGAGCAGTACTTC.

The V call is TRBV10-3, the J call TRBJ2-1; 8 bases align to TRBD1. The CDR3 has 14 residues. Germline trimming cut 5 bases from V and 3 bases from J; bases unmatched to any gene: 3. CDR1 is ENHRY, CDR2 SYGVKD, per germline. CDR3 bases: TGTGCCATCAGTTCTGGACAGGGCTACAATGAGCAGTTCTTC. Translating gives CAISSGQGYNEQFF.

This chain connects TRBV20-1 to TRBJ1-2; D might be TRBD1 (5 bases). The CDR3 spans 14 residues. V dropped 1 base and J dropped 7 bases, with 16 bases sitting between them. The germline gives CDR1 DFQATT, CDR2 SNEGSKA (reference sequence). CDR3 protein: CSARVEGRSSGYTF. The CDR3 bases are TGCAGTGCTAGAGTGGAGGGGCGGTCCTCTGGCTACACCTTC.

On this clonotype itself: The junction does not match germline at one end; this may be a read error. The CDR3, as DNA: TGTGCCGCCAGCAGCCCCGGGAACTATGGCTACACCTTC. Translation gives CAASSPGNYGYTF. This chain joins TRBV15 and TRBJ1-2, with D uncertain. Germline V gene sequence: CDR1 LNHNV, CDR2 YYDKDF (reference sequence). This CDR3 comprises 13 residues.

This clonotype has ten or more counts. The rearrangement links TRBV20-1 to TRBJ2-1; D tentatively reads TRBD1 or TRBD2 (6 bases each). With 3 bases removed from V and 7 bases from J, the gap between germline ends came to 16 bases. This CDR3 region has 14 residues. Per the germline V gene, CDR1 is DFQATT and CDR2 is SNEGSKA (reference sequence). The CDR3 region is CSASEGGEGNEQFF. The CDR3, as DNA: TGCAGTGCTAGTGAGGGGGGAGAGGGGAATGAGCAGTTCTTC.

This sequence joins TRBV11-1 and TRBJ2-5; D perhaps matches TRBD2 (6 bases). Trimming removed 6 bases from V and 7 bases from J, with 24 bases in between. The CDR3 covers 16 residues. CDR1 is SGHAT, CDR2 FQDESV, per germline (reference sequence). Here the CDR3 DNA reads TGTGCCAGCAGTCCTGACAGCCGAAGCCTGGAGGGGACCCAGTACTTC. This gives the protein CASSPDSRSLEGTQYF.

This rearrangement joins TRBV10-2 to TRBJ1-1; TRBD1 is a possible D gene (6 bases). The V end was cut by 4 bases, the J end by 1 base, with 13 bases between. This CDR3 spans 15 amino acids. Germline values: CDR1 WSHSY, CDR2 SAAADI. In DNA form, the CDR3 reads TGCGCCAGCAGTGCCTTGACAGGCCCGAACACTGAAGCTTTCTTT. Translating it yields CASSALTGPNTEAFF.

The chain combines TRBV20-1 with TRBJ2-7; 8 bases map to TRBD1. The CDR3 runs 14 residues. Germline V gene lookup returns CDR1 DFQATT and CDR2 SNEGSKA (reference sequence). With V trimmed by 5 bases and J by 5 bases, 11 bases remained unmatched. The CDR3 DNA is TGCAGTGCTGGAGGGACAGGTTCTAACCACGAGCAGTACTTC. It codes for CSAGGTGSNHEQYF.

The sample holds many counts of this clonotype. The chain recombines TRBV7-2 with TRBJ1-2; D not resolved. V was clipped by 5 bases and J by 1 base, with 11 bases between them. This CDR3 has 14 residues. Germline CDR1 reads SGHTA; CDR2 reads FQGNSA. CDR3 region: CASSRPWYNYGYTF. The CDR3 DNA is TGTGCCAGCAGCCGCCCGTGGTATAACTATGGCTACACCTTC.

This clonotype was recorded many times. The chain has TRBV5-1 and TRBJ2-3, with D tentatively TRBD1 (5 bases). Germline V gene data show CDR1 as SGHRS and CDR2 as YFSETQ. The ends were cut back, 2 bases at V and 7 bases at J, with 17 bases in the middle. The CDR3 totals 15 residues. The CDR3 loop reads CASSLIVWGANTQYF. CDR3 in DNA: TGCGCCAGCAGCTTAATCGTCTGGGGCGCGAATACGCAGTATTTT.

This clonotype came up a few times. The chain uses TRBV11-2 and TRBJ1-4, with D uncertain. The length of the CDR3 is 13 residues. V was shortened by 5 bases and J by 11 bases, with 15 bases between the two germline ends. The germline gives CDR1 SGHAT, CDR2 FQNNGV. The CDR3 sequence is CASSKGWAEKLFF. In DNA form, the CDR3 reads TGTGCCAGCAGCAAAGGCTGGGCCGAGAAACTGTTTTTT.

This clonotype was recorded at least ten times. At one of its ends the junction is not consistent with the germline gene, which may arise from a read error. The chain recombines TRBV5-5 with TRBJ2-7, with TRBD2 identical over 7 bases. Per the germline V gene, CDR1 is SGHKS and CDR2 is YYEKEE (reference sequence). There are 14 residues in the CDR3. The CDR3 here is CASSLGLAEYGGLF. Written as DNA, the CDR3 is TGTGCCAGCAGCTTGGGGCTAGCGGAGTACGGAGGGCTTTTC.

At least ten counts were recorded for this clonotype. The chain has TRBV19 and TRBJ2-5, with TRBD1 matching over 7 bases. In germline, CDR1 is LNHDA, CDR2 SQIVND (reference sequence). V shed 3 bases, J shed 2 bases, and the junction held 9 bases outside the gene matches. This CDR3 region has 16 residues. The CDR3 is CASSILSPRGQETQYF. The CDR3 coding sequence is TGTGCCAGTAGTATTTTGTCTCCCAGGGGGCAAGAGACCCAGTACTTC.

This rearrangement joins TRBV29-1 to TRBJ1-2; 7 nucleotides align to TRBD1. The CDR3 spans 12 residues. Germline loops: CDR1 SQVTM, CDR2 ANQGSEA. V lost 6 bases and J lost 7; bases outside the gene matches: 8. CDR3 amino acids: CSVATGALGYTF. The CDR3, as DNA: TGCAGCGTGGCCACAGGGGCACTTGGCTACACCTTC. Based on the CDR3 plus reference TRBV29-1 and TRBJ1-2, the full variable domain is SAVISQKPSRDICQRGTSLTIQCQVDSQVTMMFWYRQQPGQSLTLIATANQGSEATYESGFVIDKFPISRPNLTFSTLTVSNMSPEDSSIYLCSVATGALGYTFGSGTRLTVV.

The chain couples TRBV15 to TRBJ2-6, with 9 bases that match TRBD2. The CDR3 covers 22 residues. CDR1 and CDR2 (germline): LNHNV, YYDKDF (reference sequence). V lost 1 base and J lost 2; bases outside the gene matches: 18. In DNA, the CDR3 is TGTGCCACCAGCAGAGGTTTGGGGGCTAGCGGGAACCCAAAGGCTGGGGCCAACGTCCTGACTTTC. Its protein product is CATSRGLGASGNPKAGANVLTF.

This clonotype showed up many times. The chain links TRBV6-6 to TRBJ2-5; D perhaps matches TRBD2 (6 bases). Per the germline V gene, CDR1 is MNHNY and CDR2 is SVGAGI (reference sequence). CDR3 length: 14 residues. The V gene lost 8 bases and the J gene lost 6 bases, with 19 bases spanning the gap. DNA for the CDR3: TGTGCCAGCCGAAGAGACTCGCGGGGACAGACCCAGTACTTC. It encodes CASRRDSRGQTQYF.

The chain uses TRBV10-3 and TRBJ2-5, with 8 bases matching TRBD1. Germline CDR1 reads ENHRY; CDR2 reads SYGVKD. Germline trimming cut 10 bases from V and 4 bases from J; bases unmatched to any gene: 5. CDR3 length: 12 amino acids. The CDR3 loop is CATRTGRETQYF. The CDR3 region has the DNA TGTGCCACCAGGACAGGGAGAGAGACCCAGTACTTC.

As concerns this clonotype: The junction departs from the called germline gene at one end, perhaps through a read error. The chain has TRBV7-8 and TRBJ1-4; D is possibly TRBD1 (5 bases). The CDR3 contains 11 residues. Germline V lookup: CDR1 SGHVS, CDR2 FQNEAQ. CDR3 nucleotide sequence: TGTGCCAGCAGCTTGTCCGGGACCTCCTCTTTT. Translating gives CASSLSGTSSF.